Each of the 2 T cell receptor beta chains below was sequenced from the same sample in a study of glioma-infiltrating T cells. Amplification of TCR alpha and beta CDR3 regions from RNA used iRepertoire nested multiplex PCR. One entry per CDR3 protein, called by TCRdb with MiXCR from the multiplex PCR reads. The sample carries approximately 90,000 distinct CDR3 sequences, about 25% recorded once. Sequenced: glioma tissue, nonneoplastic brain tissue, or PBMCs (not recorded which). These receptors all stem from a human donor with low-grade glioma or glioblastoma, undergoing nonglioma brain surgery, or in good health (not recorded which).

This chain links TRBV2 with TRBJ2-7; TRBD2 matches 8 bases. Germline V gives CDR1 SNHLY, CDR2 FYNNEI. V was pared by 2 bases and J by 5 bases, with 5 bases of the junction left unmatched. The CDR3 extends over 14 amino acids. The CDR3 protein is CASSEQREYHEQYF. Here the CDR3 DNA reads TGTGCCAGCAGTGAACAGCGGGAGTATCACGAGCAGTACTTC.

Many counts were recorded for this clonotype. The chain employs TRBV18 and TRBJ1-1, with 11 bases identical to TRBD1. There are 16 residues in the CDR3. Trimming cost V 6 bases and J 0 bases; bases outside gene matches: 6. Germline V gene lookup returns CDR1 KGHSH and CDR2 LQKENI. This chain's CDR3 is CASSAGTGGMNTEAFF. CDR3 DNA sequence: TGTGCCAGCTCTGCCGGGACAGGGGGAATGAACACTGAAGCTTTCTTT.